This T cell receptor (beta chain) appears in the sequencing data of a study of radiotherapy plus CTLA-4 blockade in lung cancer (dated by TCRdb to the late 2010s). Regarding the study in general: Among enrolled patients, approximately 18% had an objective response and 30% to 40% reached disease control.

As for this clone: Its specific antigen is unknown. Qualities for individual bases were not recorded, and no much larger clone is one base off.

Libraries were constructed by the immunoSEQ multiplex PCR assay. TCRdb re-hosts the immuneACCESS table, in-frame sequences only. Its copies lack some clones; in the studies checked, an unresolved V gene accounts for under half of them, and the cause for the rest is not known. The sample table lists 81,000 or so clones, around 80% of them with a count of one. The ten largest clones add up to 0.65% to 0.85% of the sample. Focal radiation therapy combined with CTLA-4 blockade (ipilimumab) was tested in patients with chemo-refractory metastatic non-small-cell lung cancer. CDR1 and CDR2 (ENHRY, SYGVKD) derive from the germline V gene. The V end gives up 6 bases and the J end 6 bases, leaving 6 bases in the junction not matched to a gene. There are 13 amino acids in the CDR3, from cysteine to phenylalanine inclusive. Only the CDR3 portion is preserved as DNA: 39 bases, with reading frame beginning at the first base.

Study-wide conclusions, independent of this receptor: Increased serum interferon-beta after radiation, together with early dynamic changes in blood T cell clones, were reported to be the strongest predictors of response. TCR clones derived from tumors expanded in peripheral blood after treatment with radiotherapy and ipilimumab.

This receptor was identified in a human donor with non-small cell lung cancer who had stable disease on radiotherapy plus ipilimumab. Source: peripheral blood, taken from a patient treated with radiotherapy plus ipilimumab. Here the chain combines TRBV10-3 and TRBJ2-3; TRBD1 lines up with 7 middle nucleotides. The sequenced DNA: TGTGCCATCAGGGAACAGGGGTCGGATACGCAGTATTTT. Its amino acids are CAIREQGSDTQYF.